The rows below give T cell receptor beta chains drawn from one sample of a study of a mutant IDH1 vaccine in newly diagnosed glioma. TCRdb's table, derived via immunoSEQ multiplex PCR, lists solely in-frame clones and lacks some. This sample has about 94,000 clones, with roughly nine tenths found just once. Antigens of these TCRs are unknown. The specimen comprised PBMCs, sampled from a glioma patient whose treatment included an IDH1 peptide vaccine. The receptor source for this set is a woman aged 45-65 years with glioma. Both conserved end residues are part of each CDR3. A D gene is named only where the DNA matches it firmly. For some rows the clone size is stated as once, few or many, or as a class when expanded; others skip it.

d_gene	v_gene	j_gene	abundance	CDR3aa	CDR3nt
NA	TRBV10-3	TRBJ2-2	NA	CAIGSGGSTGELFF	TGTGCCATCGGATCGGGGGGCTCAACCGGGGAGCTGTTTTTT
NA	TRBV6-1	TRBJ1-5	NA	CASRGQGGNQPQHF	TGTGCCAGCAGGGGGCAGGGAGGCAATCAGCCCCAGCATTTT
NA	TRBV2	TRBJ2-1	few	CASIQASSYNEQFF	TGTGCCAGCATTCAGGCTAGCAGCTACAATGAGCAGTTCTTC
TRBD2	TRBV28	TRBJ2-1	NA	CASTPVRASGRTEQFF	TGTGCCAGCACCCCGGTTAGGGCTAGCGGGAGAACTGAGCAGTTCTTC
NA	TRBV19	TRBJ2-4	NA	CASSIGQLTLQYF	TGTGCCAGTAGTATCGGGCAACTAACCCTTCAGTACTTC
TRBD1	TRBV7-9	TRBJ1-1	few	CASSFAPLGQGTTEAFF	TGTGCCAGCAGCTTTGCCCCCCTTGGACAGGGAACCACTGAAGCTTTCTTT
NA	TRBV9	TRBJ1-1	NA	CASSVPQGLNTEAFF	TGTGCCAGCAGCGTTCCACAGGGATTGAACACTGAAGCTTTCTTT
NA	TRBV9	TRBJ2-2	NA	CASSPRNMATGELFF	TGTGCCAGCAGCCCTCGGAATATGGCCACCGGGGAGCTGTTTTTT
TRBD1	TRBV6-5	TRBJ2-5	once	CASSPPGQGVGTQYF	TGTGCCAGCAGTCCGCCGGGACAGGGTGTTGGGACCCAGTACTTC
NA	TRBV28	TRBJ1-4	NA	CASSLRATNEKLFF	TGTGCCAGCAGTTTACGGGCAACTAATGAAAAACTGTTTTTT
TRBD2	TRBV28	TRBJ2-4	NA	CARAGERDIQYF	TGTGCTAGAGCGGGAGAAAGAGACATTCAGTACTTC
NA	TRBV16	TRBJ2-7	NA	CASRRDGSEQYF	TGTGCCAGCAGGCGGGACGGCTCCGAGCAGTACTTC
NA	TRBV30	TRBJ2-3	NA	CAWSVSTDTQYF	TGTGCCTGGAGTGTTAGCACAGATACGCAGTATTTT
NA	TRBV27	TRBJ2-7	NA	CASSRDRSSYEQYF	TGTGCCAGCAGCCGAGACAGGAGCTCCTACGAGCAGTACTTC
TRBD2	TRBV10-3	TRBJ2-1	NA	CAISERLAGGIGNEQFF	TGTGCCATCAGTGAGCGACTAGCGGGAGGTATTGGGAATGAGCAGTTCTTC
NA	TRBV6-1	TRBJ2-7	NA	CASSETGSRSYEQYF	TGTGCCAGCAGTGAAACAGGTAGCCGGTCCTACGAGCAGTACTTC
NA	TRBV28	TRBJ1-4	NA	CASSLTQLGEKLFF	TGTGCCAGCAGTTTAACCCAGCTAGGGGAAAAACTGTTTTTT
TRBD2	TRBV7-6	TRBJ2-3	NA	CASSLGLAGTDTQYF	TGTGCCAGCAGCCTGGGACTAGCGGGTACAGATACGCAGTATTTT
NA	TRBV5-4	TRBJ2-7	NA	CASGTGSYEQYF	TGTGCCAGCGGCACAGGGTCCTACGAGCAGTACTTC
TRBD1	TRBV9	TRBJ2-3	NA	CASSDRTGTTDTQYF	TGTGCCAGCAGTGATAGGACAGGGACCACAGATACGCAGTATTTT
NA	TRBV29-1	TRBJ1-1	few	CSVEEGMNTEAFF	TGCAGCGTTGAAGAGGGGATGAACACTGAAGCTTTCTTT
NA	TRBV6-5	TRBJ2-5	NA	CASSQWTAQETQYF	TGTGCCAGCAGCCAATGGACGGCCCAAGAGACCCAGTACTTC
NA	TRBV15	TRBJ2-1	NA	CATSHRAEEQFF	TGTGCCACCAGCCACAGGGCGGAGGAGCAGTTCTTC
NA	TRBV5-4	TRBJ1-3	NA	CASSLAGGGNTIYF	TGTGCCAGCAGCTTGGCCGGCGGGGGAAACACCATATATTTT
TRBD1	TRBV19	TRBJ2-5	once	CASTPTGVQAETQYF	TGTGCCAGTACCCCGACAGGGGTTCAGGCAGAGACCCAGTACTTC
NA	TRBV11-2	TRBJ2-1	NA	CAVAGLREGNEQFF	TGTGCAGTCGCCGGGCTCAGAGAGGGCAATGAGCAGTTCTTC
NA	TRBV18	TRBJ1-2	NA	CASSPPVGLHGYTF	TGTGCCAGCTCACCACCAGTAGGGCTTCATGGCTACACCTTC
NA	TRBV19	TRBJ1-3	NA	CASSIGLADTIYF	TGTGCCAGTAGTATTGGTCTGGCGGACACCATATATTTT
NA	TRBV4-2	TRBJ2-1	NA	CASSQDPLNEQFF	TGTGCCAGCAGCCAAGACCCCCTAAATGAGCAGTTCTTC
TRBD1	TRBV27	TRBJ1-4	once	CASSRDRAGEKLFF	TGTGCCAGCAGTCGTGACAGGGCAGGTGAAAAACTGTTTTTT